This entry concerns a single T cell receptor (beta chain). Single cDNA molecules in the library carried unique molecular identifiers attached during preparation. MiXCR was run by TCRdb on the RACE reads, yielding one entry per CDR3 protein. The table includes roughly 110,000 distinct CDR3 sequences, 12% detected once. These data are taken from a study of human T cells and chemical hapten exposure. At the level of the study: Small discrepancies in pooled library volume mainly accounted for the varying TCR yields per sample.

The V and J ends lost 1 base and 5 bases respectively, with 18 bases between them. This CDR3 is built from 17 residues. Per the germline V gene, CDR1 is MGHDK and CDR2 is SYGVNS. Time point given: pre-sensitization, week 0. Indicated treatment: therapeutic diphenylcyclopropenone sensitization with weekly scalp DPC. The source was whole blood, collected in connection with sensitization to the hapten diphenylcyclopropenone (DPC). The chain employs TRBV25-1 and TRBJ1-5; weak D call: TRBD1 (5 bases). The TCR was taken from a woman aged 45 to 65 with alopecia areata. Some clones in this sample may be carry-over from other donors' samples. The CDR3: CASSESGGGRGDQPQHF. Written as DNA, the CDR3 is TGTGCCAGCAGTGAATCCGGAGGTGGCCGGGGGGATCAGCCCCAGCATTTT.